The 5 T cell receptor beta chains reported below all come from one sample, sequenced in a study of blood T cell repertoires in COVID-19. Generated by immunoSEQ multiplex PCR, the TCRdb table keeps only in-frame clones and is missing some. The data contain a few hundred thousand clones, 86% of them seen just once; the ten biggest clones take up about 2%. The source material was peripheral blood. Every receptor here comes from a woman aged 45-65 years with acute or convalescent COVID-19.

The rearrangement uses TRBV9 and TRBJ1-6; tentatively, D is TRBD1 (5 bases). The CDR3 has 18 residues. V was pared by 0 bases and J by 5 bases, with 18 bases between. Germline-derived CDR1 and CDR2 are SGDLS and YYNGEE. CDR3 sequence: CASSVGWTSPSDNSPLHF. In nucleotides, the CDR3 is TGTGCCAGCAGCGTAGGCTGGACAAGCCCTTCGGATAATTCACCCCTCCACTTT.

The CDR3 is CASSRRTSGGRYNEQFF. The CDR3 nucleotides read TGTGCCAGCAGTCGTCGGACTAGCGGGGGGCGCTACAATGAGCAGTTCTTC. This chain links TRBV6-2 or TRBV6-3 with TRBJ2-1, with TRBD2 matching 14 bases. CDR1 and CDR2 (germline): MNHEY, SVGEGT. This CDR3 is built from 17 residues. J was trimmed by 3 bases and V by 5 bases; bases with no gene match: 6.

The chain carries TRBV9 and TRBJ2-7, with 8 positions matching TRBD2. The trim removed 4 bases at V and 4 bases at J, leaving 10 bases unmatched. This CDR3 is built from 15 residues. The V gene's germline CDR1 is SGDLS and CDR2 YYNGEE. Written as DNA, the CDR3 is TGTGCCAGCAGCCCCCAAGGGAGCGGGAGTTACGAGCAGTACTTC. Amino acids: CASSPQGSGSYEQYF.

This CDR3 reads CASSPDPPRGYTF. As DNA, the CDR3 is TGTGCCAGCAGCCCTGACCCCCCGAGGGGCTACACCTTC. The rearrangement links TRBV13 to TRBJ1-2; unclear D gene. The CDR3 runs 13 residues. Trimming stripped 5 bases from V and 8 bases from J, with 15 bases between. The germline V gene encodes CDR1 PRHDT and CDR2 FYEKMQ (reference sequence).

This clone was found once. The chain links TRBV7-8 to TRBJ2-3, with 9 bases that match TRBD2. After removal of 2 bases from V and 0 bases from J, the junction contained 6 bases not matched to a gene. Germline CDR1 and CDR2: SGHVS and FQNEAQ. The CDR3 totals 17 residues. As DNA, the CDR3 is TGTGCCAGCAGCTTAAAGTTAGCGGGAGTTAGCACAGATACGCAGTATTTT. This gives the protein CASSLKLAGVSTDTQYF. The full variable domain, in which reference TRBV7-8 and TRBJ2-3 provide the parts outside the CDR3, is GAGVSQSPRYKVAKRGQDVALRCDPISGHVSLFWYQQALGQGPEFLTYFQNEAQLDKSGLPSDRFFAERPEGSVSTLKIQRTQQEDSAVYLCASSLKLAGVSTDTQYFGPGTRLTVL.